The 23 T cell receptor beta chains given below trace back to one sample, sequenced in a study of immune evolution from preneoplasia to lung adenocarcinoma. Libraries were prepared by immunoSEQ multiplex PCR; TCRdb keeps only in-frame clonotypes and omits some of them. The top ten clones hold around 10% of a sample with around 2,000 clones, roughly four fifths of them seen once. Sequencing used FFPE adjacent normal lung tissue. The receptors here all came from a person between 65 and 79 years old with lung adenocarcinoma.

The chain combines TRBV29-1 with TRBJ2-3; D may match TRBD1 or TRBD2 (6 bases each). The CDR3 consists of 15 residues. V lost 7 bases to trimming and J lost 1 base, with 18 bases between them. The germline V gene encodes CDR1 SQVTM and CDR2 ANQGSEA. This CDR3 reads CSAPGKGGGTDTQYF. The CDR3 DNA sequence: TGCAGCGCACCAGGCAAGGGGGGCGGCACAGATACGCAGTATTTT.

This rearrangement joins TRBV4-3 to TRBJ2-2; D is ambiguous. The germline V and J ends were trimmed by 2 bases and 7 bases, with 17 bases remaining between them. This CDR3 is built from 16 residues. CDR1 is LGHNA and CDR2 is YSLEER in the germline V gene. The CDR3 here is CASSQSSRWTDGELFF. The CDR3, as DNA: TGCGCCAGCAGCCAATCCAGCCGATGGACGGACGGGGAGCTGTTTTTT.

The chain combines TRBV9 with TRBJ1-4; D might be TRBD1 (5 bases). CDR3 length: 14 residues. The germline gives CDR1 SGDLS, CDR2 YYNGEE. V was shortened by 4 bases and J by 6 bases, with 13 bases between the two germline ends. The CDR3 coding sequence is TGTGCCAGCAGCCCGGCGGGGGGGGATGAAAAACTGTTTTTT. As protein: CASSPAGGDEKLFF.

V usage is TRBV28 and J usage is TRBJ2-5; TRBD2 might be the D (5 bases). CDR3 length: 13 residues. Trimming stripped 3 bases from V and 6 bases from J, with 11 bases between. Germline V gene lookup returns CDR1 MDHEN and CDR2 SYDVKM. The CDR3 is CASSFGGLKTQYF. Here the CDR3 DNA reads TGTGCCAGCAGTTTCGGAGGTCTGAAGACCCAGTACTTC.

V and J are TRBV5-1 and TRBJ2-7; 9 bases agree with TRBD1. Per the germline V gene, CDR1 is SGHRS and CDR2 is YFSETQ. The V gene end was trimmed by 6 bases and the J gene end by 3 bases; junction bases not matched to a gene: 7. This CDR3 is built from 14 residues. CDR3 coding DNA: TGCGCCAGCACCTCAACGACAGGGGGCTACGAGCAGTACTTC. This sequence encodes CASTSTTGGYEQYF.

This chain links TRBV20-1 with TRBJ1-2; 7 bases are a match to TRBD1. The CDR3 consists of 11 residues. Germline loops: CDR1 DFQATT, CDR2 SNEGSKA (reference sequence). DNA for the CDR3: TGCAAAGTCGACAGGGACTATGGCTACACCTTC. It encodes CKVDRDYGYTF.

The chain couples TRBV11-2 to TRBJ2-1; 12 bases agree with TRBD2. The CDR3 is 17 amino acids. V lost 5 bases and J lost 0; bases outside the gene matches: 5. Germline V gives CDR1 SGHAT, CDR2 FQNNGV. The CDR3 nucleotides are TGTGCCAGCAGCCGAACGACTAGCGGGAGCTCCTACAATGAGCAGTTCTTC. Translating gives CASSRTTSGSSYNEQFF. Full variable domain (remainder filled in from reference TRBV11-2 and TRBJ2-1): EAGVAQSPRYKIIEKRQSVAFWCNPISGHATLYWYQQILGQGPKLLIQFQNNGVVDDSQLPKDRFSAERLKGVDSTLKIQPAKLEDSAVYLCASSRTTSGSSYNEQFFGPGTRLTVL.

Only one count was recorded for this clone. The CDR3 bases are TGTGCCAGCAGCGCAACTACGGGACCCAGGTACGAGCAGTACTTC. It codes for CASSATTGPRYEQYF. This chain connects TRBV11-2 to TRBJ2-7; D tentatively reads TRBD1 or TRBD2 (5 bases each). CDR3 length: 15 residues. V lost 5 bases and J 4 bases, leaving 18 bases between the germline ends. Germline V gene sequence: CDR1 SGHAT, CDR2 FQNNGV.

This clone was found a few times. The chain recombines TRBV29-1 with TRBJ1-1; 8 positions match TRBD1. J gave up 3 bases and V 5 bases, and 5 bases lay outside the gene matches. The germline V gene has CDR1 SQVTM and CDR2 ANQGSEA. The CDR3 runs to 13 residues. The CDR3 protein is CSVTDRADTEAFF. CDR3 DNA: TGCAGCGTTACGGACAGGGCGGACACTGAAGCTTTCTTT. The full variable domain, rest sourced from reference TRBV29-1 and TRBJ1-1, is SAVISQKPSRDICQRGTSLTIQCQVDSQVTMMFWYRQQPGQSLTLIATANQGSEATYESGFVIDKFPISRPNLTFSTLTVSNMSPEDSSIYLCSVTDRADTEAFFGQGTRLTVV.

The count of this clone is one. V and J are TRBV6-6 and TRBJ1-1; D gene unclear. V was clipped by 0 bases and J by 5 bases, with 10 bases between them. This CDR3 has 14 amino acids. CDR1 MNHNY and CDR2 SVGAGI come from the germline V gene (reference sequence). Here the CDR3 reads CASSYSDRGTEAFF. The CDR3 DNA reads as TGTGCCAGCAGTTACTCCGACCGAGGGACTGAAGCTTTCTTT.

The CDR3 coding sequence is TGTGCCAGCAAACGGGCCGTCACCGGGGAGCTGTTTTTT. This sequence encodes CASKRAVTGELFF. The chain has TRBV5-6 and TRBJ2-2; D not certain. This CDR3 comprises 13 residues. Germline CDR1 reads SGHDT; CDR2 reads YYEEEE. Trimming cost V 6 bases and J 4 bases, with 10 bases left between them.

V is TRBV5-1 and J is TRBJ1-1; 8 positions match TRBD1. V was pared by 4 bases and J by 6 bases, with 8 bases of the junction left unmatched. The CDR3 is made up of 14 amino acids. Germline CDR1 SGHRS, CDR2 YFSETQ. For the CDR3, the DNA is TGCGCCAGCAGCCTGGACAGGGACTCCTCTGAAGCTTTCTTT. This gives the protein CASSLDRDSSEAFF.

This rearrangement joins TRBV5-4 to TRBJ1-2; TRBD1 might be the D (6 bases). The V gene lost 0 bases and the J gene lost 7 bases, with 13 bases spanning the gap. This CDR3 is 14 amino acids long. CDR1 is SGHNT, CDR2 YYREEE, per germline (reference sequence). The CDR3 bases are TGTGCCAGCAGCTTGGGAGCAGGGGTGGTTGGCTACACCTTC. This sequence encodes CASSLGAGVVGYTF.

V usage is TRBV9 and J usage is TRBJ2-3, with 7 bases aligning to TRBD2. The length of the CDR3 is 16 residues. Germline V gene lookup returns CDR1 SGDLS and CDR2 YYNGEE. Trimming cost V 2 bases and J 1 base; bases outside gene matches: 7. This chain's CDR3 is CASSVGLLAGTDTQYF. CDR3 coding DNA: TGTGCCAGCAGCGTTGGTCTTCTAGCGGGCACAGATACGCAGTATTTT.

The CDR3 protein is CASSLRTGFTGELFF. In nucleotides, the CDR3 is TGTGCCAGCAGCTTAAGGACAGGGTTCACCGGGGAGCTGTTTTTT. The gene calls are TRBV11-3 and TRBJ2-2; TRBD1 agrees at 8 bases. Per germline, CDR1 SGHNT and CDR2 YENEEA. Trimming took 2 bases from V and 4 from J; bases not matched to a gene: 3. There are 15 residues in the CDR3.

This clone appeared a few times. V and J are TRBV7-3 and TRBJ2-7; 9 nucleotides line up with TRBD1. Per germline, CDR1 SGHTA and CDR2 FQGTGA. CDR3 size: 15 residues. V shed 5 bases and J 1 base; nucleotides not matched to a gene: 6. CDR3 region: CASSPGTGRSYEQYF. In nucleotides, the CDR3 is TGTGCCAGCAGCCCCGGGACAGGGAGGTCCTACGAGCAGTACTTC.

The rearrangement joins TRBV11-2 to TRBJ1-2; D uncertain. Between the trimmed V and J ends, which lost 0 bases and 6 bases, there was a span of 8 bases. The CDR3 has 13 amino acids. CDR1 SGHAT and CDR2 FQNNGV come from the germline V gene. Written as DNA, the CDR3 is TGTGCCAGCAGCTTAGATCCACCCGATGGCTACACCTTC. Protein: CASSLDPPDGYTF.

The chain recombines TRBV29-1 with TRBJ2-2; a possible D gene is TRBD2 (5 bases). The germline gives CDR1 SQVTM, CDR2 ANQGSEA. V was cut by 4 bases and J by 8 bases, with 11 bases left in between. The CDR3 is made up of 12 amino acids. The CDR3 loop reads CSVVLALGELFF. The CDR3, as DNA: TGCAGCGTTGTTCTAGCTTTGGGGGAGCTGTTTTTT.

V usage is TRBV4-1 and J usage is TRBJ1-2; possibly TRBD1 for D (6 bases). V lost 1 base and J lost 3, with 12 bases in between. CDR1 and CDR2 from the germline V gene are MGHRA and YSYEKL. There are 15 residues in the CDR3. Here the CDR3 DNA reads TGCGCCAGCAGCCAAGGCCGACGGGGGCACTATGGCTACACCTTC. The encoded protein is CASSQGRRGHYGYTF.

V and J are TRBV7-9 and TRBJ2-7, with 9 positions matching TRBD2. CDR1 SEHNR and CDR2 FQNEAQ come from the germline V gene (reference sequence). Germline trimming cut 1 base from V and 2 bases from J; bases unmatched to any gene: 3. The CDR3 spans 15 residues. The CDR3 region has the DNA TGTGCCAGCAGCTTAGTTAGCGGGAGAACCTACGAGCAGTACTTC. Protein sequence: CASSLVSGRTYEQYF.

The chain employs TRBV15 and TRBJ1-1; D ambiguous. The length of the CDR3 is 13 residues. Trimming shortened V by 2 bases and J by 0 bases, and 4 bases separated the two germline ends. Germline CDR1 reads LNHNV; CDR2 reads YYDKDF (reference sequence). DNA of the CDR3: TGTGCCACCAGCAGAACAGTGAACACTGAAGCTTTCTTT. Protein product: CATSRTVNTEAFF. Full variable domain (remainder filled in from reference TRBV15 and TRBJ1-1): DAMVIQNPRYQVTQFGKPVTLSCSQTLNHNVMYWYQQKSSQAPKLLFHYYDKDFNNEADTPDNFQSRRPNTSFCFLDIRSPGLGDTAMYLCATSRTVNTEAFFGQGTRLTVV.

The chain is built from TRBV7-2 and TRBJ2-7; possibly TRBD2 for D (6 bases). Trimming removed 5 bases from V and 3 bases from J, with 17 bases in between. This CDR3 has 15 residues. Germline V lookup: CDR1 SGHTA, CDR2 FQGNSA. The CDR3 DNA follows: TGTGCCAGCAGCCCCCGAGGGGACTCTATCTACGAGCAGTACTTC. The encoded protein is CASSPRGDSIYEQYF.

The chain joins TRBV29-1 to TRBJ2-2, with 7 bases fitting TRBD1. With 8 bases clipped from V and 4 bases from J, the junction kept 7 bases outside the gene matches. This CDR3 is 13 amino acids long. Germline-derived CDR1 and CDR2 are SQVTM and ANQGSEA. This CDR3 is CSPWAGGTGELFF. CDR3 in DNA: TGCAGCCCCTGGGCAGGGGGCACCGGGGAGCTGTTTTTT.